A single sample is the source of the 22 T cell receptor beta chains below, sequenced in a study of shared clonotypes between healthy human individuals. Here immunoSEQ multiplex PCR was the method, and the copy in TCRdb shows in-frame clones only, minus some. The data contain roughly 660,000 clones, 90% of them singletons. Sequenced: memory CD8+ T cells from PBMCs. Sample subset: CD45RO+ cells pooled with CCR7-negative TemRA cells. The receptor source for this set is a man between 18 and 29 years old in good health. Some clones in this sample may be carry-over from other donors' samples.

The V gene is TRBV29-1, the J gene TRBJ2-7; 9 bases are a match to TRBD1. Germline V gene sequence: CDR1 SQVTM, CDR2 ANQGSEA. The CDR3 loop spans 15 amino acids. V was clipped by 7 bases and J by 2 bases; unmatched bases: 12. CDR3 DNA sequence: TGCAGCGCCCTCGGACAGGGGATGAGAGCCTACGAGCAGTACTTC. Protein sequence: CSALGQGMRAYEQYF.

In this sample, this clone turned up once. V is TRBV7-6 and J is TRBJ2-7; D is undetermined. Germline CDR1 and CDR2: SGHVS and FNYEAQ. The V end was cut by 5 bases, the J end by 5 bases, with 10 bases between. CDR3 length equals 12 residues. The CDR3 nucleotides read TGTGCCAGCAGCCCCGGTCCCCACGAGCAGTACTTC. Protein: CASSPGPHEQYF.

The V gene is TRBV9, the J gene TRBJ2-6; the D gene could be TRBD1 or TRBD2 (5 bases each). Per germline, CDR1 SGDLS and CDR2 YYNGEE. The CDR3 has 19 amino acids. Trimming stripped 4 bases from V and 2 bases from J, with 22 bases between. CDR3 sequence (DNA): TGTGCCAGCAGCTCCCTGGGGACCACCCTTGGGCCTGGGGCCAACGTCCTGACTTTC. This encodes CASSSLGTTLGPGANVLTF.

The chain has TRBV28 and TRBJ2-1; D not resolved. V shed 7 bases and J shed 7 bases, with 14 bases lying between them. Germline V gene sequence: CDR1 MDHEN, CDR2 SYDVKM. The CDR3 sequence is 13 residues long. The CDR3 loop is CASTFSPPNEQFF. The CDR3 region has the DNA TGTGCCAGCACCTTTTCGCCCCCGAATGAGCAGTTCTTC. The full variable domain, rest sourced from reference TRBV28 and TRBJ2-1, is DVKVTQSSRYLVKRTGEKVFLECVQDMDHENMFWYRQDPGLGLRLIYFSYDVKMKEKGDIPEGYSVSREKKERFSLILESASTNQTSMYLCASTFSPPNEQFFGPGTRLTVL.

The genes are TRBV29-1 and TRBJ2-1; 7 nucleotides agree with TRBD1. Germline CDR1 reads SQVTM; CDR2 reads ANQGSEA. This CDR3 is 13 amino acids long. V was pared by 3 bases and J by 8 bases, with 7 bases of the junction left unmatched. The DNA of the CDR3 is TGCAGCGTTGACGACAGGGACGTCTATGAGCAGTTCTTC. Translating it yields CSVDDRDVYEQFF.

This clone has a handful of counts. The chain carries TRBV19 and TRBJ2-7; possibly TRBD1 for D (6 bases). The germline V and J ends were trimmed by 5 bases and 3 bases, with 17 bases remaining between them. CDR1 and CDR2 from the germline V gene are LNHDA and SQIVND (reference sequence). This CDR3 has 15 amino acids. CDR3 sequence (DNA): TGTGCCAGTAGTTCCTACAGGGATAACATCTACGAGCAGTACTTC. The encoded protein is CASSSYRDNIYEQYF.

The V call is TRBV28, the J call TRBJ2-5; no firm D call. The germline V gene encodes CDR1 MDHEN and CDR2 SYDVKM. With 8 bases removed from V and 5 bases from J, the gap between germline ends came to 18 bases. This CDR3 contains 14 residues. The CDR3, as DNA: TGTGCCAGCGTTATGGTCCTGGCGGTGGAGACCCAGTACTTC. This gives the protein CASVMVLAVETQYF.

CDR3 nucleotide sequence: TGTGCCAGCAGTTTGGCTCTAGCGCGCTACGAGCAGTACTTC. Its protein is CASSLALARYEQYF. The V gene is TRBV27, the J gene TRBJ2-7; perhaps TRBD2 as D (6 bases). CDR3 length equals 14 residues. Looked up from germline, CDR1 is MNHEY and CDR2 is SMNVEV (reference sequence). The V gene lost 3 bases and the J gene lost 3 bases, with 12 bases spanning the gap.

The V and J genes are TRBV30 and TRBJ2-3, with D tentatively TRBD2 (5 bases). Germline V gives CDR1 GTSNPN, CDR2 SVGIG (reference sequence). With 4 bases removed from V and 1 base from J, the gap between germline ends came to 18 bases. The CDR3 runs to 16 residues. For the CDR3, the DNA is TGTGCCTGGAAACCGTTTCGGGGATTTGGCACAGATACGCAGTATTTT. Residues: CAWKPFRGFGTDTQYF. The variable domain in full, with the rest retrieved from reference TRBV30 and TRBJ2-3, is SQTIHQWPATLVQPVGSPLSLECTVEGTSNPNLYWYRQAAGRGLQLLFYSVGIGQISSEVPQNLSASRPQDRQFILSSKKLLLSDSGFYLCAWKPFRGFGTDTQYFGPGTRLTVL.

This clone has a count of ten or more. This rearrangement joins TRBV9 to TRBJ1-1; tentatively, D is TRBD1 (6 bases). From germline, CDR1 is SGDLS and CDR2 YYNGEE. The CDR3 loop spans 13 amino acids. V was cut by 6 bases and J by 1 base, with 10 bases left in between. The CDR3 here is CASTTGRNTEAFF. The CDR3 coding sequence is TGTGCCAGCACCACAGGGCGGAACACTGAAGCTTTCTTT.

This rearrangement joins TRBV2 to TRBJ2-5, with D hard to call. V was cut by 4 bases and J by 1 base, with 10 bases left in between. From germline, CDR1 is SNHLY and CDR2 FYNNEI. The CDR3 consists of 14 residues. CDR3 amino acids: CASSAVGIQETQYF. The CDR3 bases are TGTGCCAGCAGTGCCGTGGGGATCCAAGAGACCCAGTACTTC.

The V gene is TRBV4-3, the J gene TRBJ2-7, with D possibly being TRBD1 or TRBD2 (6 bases each). V was clipped by 0 bases and J by 4 bases, with 19 bases between them. The CDR3 covers 17 residues. Looked up from germline, CDR1 is LGHNA and CDR2 is YSLEER. The CDR3 loop reads CASSQEDGGRASYEQYF. In nucleotides, the CDR3 is TGCGCCAGCAGCCAAGAGGATGGGGGGCGGGCCTCTTACGAGCAGTACTTC.

This rearrangement joins TRBV27 to TRBJ2-2, with TRBD2 matching over 8 bases. The V segment lost 8 bases and the J segment 1 base; nucleotides outside the gene matches: 6. In germline, CDR1 is MNHEY, CDR2 SMNVEV (reference sequence). This CDR3 region has 15 residues. CDR3 DNA sequence: TGTGCCAGCCAAAAGGGGACTAGGAACACCGGGGAGCTGTTTTTT. This sequence encodes CASQKGTRNTGELFF.

The rearrangement links TRBV30 to TRBJ2-3; D is possibly TRBD2 (6 bases). This CDR3 comprises 18 residues. Germline CDR1 and CDR2: GTSNPN and SVGIG (reference sequence). The V end lost 2 bases, the J end lost 5 bases, and 26 bases lay between the germline ends. As DNA, the CDR3 is TGTGCCTGGAGTAATTCCGATTACCGACTAGGCACGGAAGATACGCAGTATTTT. Translated: CAWSNSDYRLGTEDTQYF.

This clone was seen a single time. The V and J genes are TRBV7-2 and TRBJ2-7; TRBD1 matches at 7 bases. The CDR3 runs to 16 residues. The V gene end was trimmed by 4 bases and the J gene end by 2 bases; junction bases not matched to a gene: 11. CDR1 is SGHTA, CDR2 FQGNSA, per germline. CDR3 in DNA: TGTGCCAGCAGCTGGAGACAGGGAATGGAGACCTACGAGCAGTACTTC. Translating gives CASSWRQGMETYEQYF.

The gene calls are TRBV14 and TRBJ2-7, with 9 bases identical to TRBD2. V shed 8 bases, J shed 3 bases, and the junction held 11 bases outside the gene matches. Per germline, CDR1 SGHDN and CDR2 FVKESK. The CDR3 totals 15 residues. Here the CDR3 DNA reads TGTGCCAGCCACCTAGGTAGCGGGAGTGTCTACGAGCAGTACTTC. This encodes CASHLGSGSVYEQYF.

This clone was observed once. J is TRBJ2-5 and V is TRBV7-8, with 13 bases lining up with TRBD2. J lost 5 bases, V lost 5 bases, and 5 bases had no gene match. The CDR3 covers 15 residues. CDR1 and CDR2 from the germline V gene are SGHVS and FQNEAQ. The CDR3: CASSTGLAGFETQYF. CDR3 bases: TGTGCCAGCAGCACGGGACTAGCGGGATTTGAGACCCAGTACTTC.

The chain employs TRBV30 and TRBJ2-7, with 8 bases identical to TRBD2. This CDR3 contains 13 residues. The V gene end was trimmed by 8 bases and the J gene end by 6 bases; junction bases not matched to a gene: 12. CDR1 is GTSNPN, CDR2 SVGIG, per germline (reference sequence). The CDR3 reads CAGKGRGGSEQYF. For the CDR3, the DNA is TGTGCCGGGAAGGGACGGGGGGGTTCCGAGCAGTACTTC. Variable domain in full (rest from reference TRBV30 and TRBJ2-7): SQTIHQWPATLVQPVGSPLSLECTVEGTSNPNLYWYRQAAGRGLQLLFYSVGIGQISSEVPQNLSASRPQDRQFILSSKKLLLSDSGFYLCAGKGRGGSEQYFGPGTRLTVT.

This chain joins TRBV6-5 and TRBJ1-1; no reliable D call. The germline gives CDR1 MNHEY, CDR2 SVGAGI. Trimming took off 7 bases at V and 2 bases at J, with 14 bases between the two ends. CDR3 length: 14 residues. CDR3 region: CASTEVWGNTEAFF. The CDR3 DNA sequence: TGTGCCAGCACTGAAGTGTGGGGAAACACTGAAGCTTTCTTT.

The rearrangement joins TRBV16 to TRBJ1-1, with D uncertain. CDR1 and CDR2 from the germline V gene are KGHSY and FQNENV. V was clipped by 8 bases and J by 1 base, with 14 bases between them. This CDR3 has 14 residues. CDR3: CASAMGNGNTEAFF. In DNA form, the CDR3 reads TGTGCCAGCGCGATGGGTAACGGGAACACTGAAGCTTTCTTT.

V and J are TRBV28 and TRBJ1-5, with unresolved D. V lost 3 bases, J lost 0 bases, and 6 bases lay in between. The CDR3 sequence is 14 residues long. Germline V gene data show CDR1 as MDHEN and CDR2 as SYDVKM. The CDR3 sequence is CASSFHSSNQPQHF. In DNA form, the CDR3 reads TGTGCCAGCAGTTTCCACAGTAGCAATCAGCCCCAGCATTTT.

On this clone: Other nucleotide sequences from this sample produce the same CDR3. The chain has TRBV10-3 and TRBJ2-7; D ambiguous. CDR1 and CDR2 (germline): ENHRY, SYGVKD. Trimming shortened V by 0 bases and J by 2 bases, and 2 bases separated the two germline ends. There are 12 residues in the CDR3. CDR3 region: CAISESAYEQYF. Written as DNA, the CDR3 is TGTGCCATCAGTGAGTCAGCCTACGAGCAGTACTTC.